The rows below give T cell receptor beta chains drawn from one sample of a study of vaccination effects on CD4 cells after COVID-19. This table comes from immunoSEQ multiplex PCR, and its TCRdb copy is limited to in-frame clones, with some not included. The sample lists under 35,000 clones, approximately 72% seen once, with about 30% in the top ten. These receptors lack a known antigen. The material was CD4+ T cells from PBMCs cultured with a peptide pool, obtained before COVID-19 vaccination. The receptors stem from a human donor who had a prior SARS-CoV-2 infection. CDR3s include the opening cysteine and the closing phenylalanine or tryptophan.

V gene: TRBV7-2
CDR3 protein: CASSRTSGPYEQYF

V gene: TRBV28
CDR3 protein: CASSLYGGVEAFF

V gene: TRBV6-6
CDR3 protein: CASSYERATLVTQYF

V gene: TRBV19
CDR3 protein: CASSTDGTGFVYEQYF

V gene: TRBV5-1
CDR3 protein: CASTLENRDTEAFF

V gene: TRBV18
CDR3 protein: CASSGTKHSPLHF

V gene: TRBV7-8
CDR3 protein: CASSQQTSNTEAFF

V gene: TRBV5-1
CDR3 protein: CASSLTGGPEAFF

V gene: TRBV28
CDR3 protein: CASAPGGREETQYF

V gene: TRBV2
CDR3 protein: CASTPQGAYNEQFF

V gene: TRBV21-1
CDR3 protein: CASSSGGGMGRDTQYF

V gene: TRBV2
CDR3 protein: CASSGRSGNFNEQFF

V gene: TRBV10-3
CDR3 protein: CAIRDGGLGGYGYTF

V gene: TRBV12-5
CDR3 protein: CASGQRHGETQYF

V gene: TRBV6-2/TRBV6-3
CDR3 protein: CASSYGTSGYEQYF

V gene: TRBV4-1
CDR3 protein: CASSQDGAGDNYGYTF

V gene: TRBV2
CDR3 protein: CASSGTSGYNEQFF

V gene: TRBV7-7
CDR3 protein: CASSLARGQGDARNTGELFF

V gene: TRBV30
CDR3 protein: CAWSWGWSNQPQHF

V gene: TRBV9
CDR3 protein: CASSPRTGTGGHEQYF

V gene: TRBV12-5
CDR3 protein: CASAASGTGELFF

V gene: TRBV5-1
CDR3 protein: CASSLGQGNEKLFF

V gene: TRBV6-5
CDR3 protein: CASSYRGHGWDTQYF

V gene: TRBV11-2
CDR3 protein: CASSLEGHLGLAGPNEQFF

V gene: TRBV4-2
CDR3 protein: CASSQLGWGGNYGYTF

V gene: TRBV18
CDR3 protein: CASSPLYPGQLQETQYF

V gene: TRBV7-2
CDR3 protein: CASSLDSGIETQYF

V gene: TRBV7-2
CDR3 protein: CASRNLWRGRLYNEQFF

V gene: TRBV5-1
CDR3 protein: CASSAKTSGNSYNEQFF